The source of this T cell receptor (beta chain) is a study of T cell responses to AZD1222 COVID-19 vaccine. Study-wide findings and caveats: Dominant CD4 TCR responses targeted spike regions 160-218 and 743-854. Clonal diversity was possibly underestimated, and the donors were mostly white British, with more females. Scientists sampled the repertoires only once the peak T cell response had passed. Seropositivity was recorded at baseline in only a handful of AZD1222 recipients.

The table came from immunoSEQ multiplex PCR; TCRdb's copy has only in-frame clones and leaves some out. This table has some 150,000 clones, approximately 90% appearing once. Germline loops: CDR1 SGHNT, CDR2 YENEEA. CDR3 length: 15 amino acids. Trimming cost V 2 bases and J 6 bases; bases outside gene matches: 6. Comments on this clone: Its antigen is not known.

This specimen consisted of peripheral blood, obtained on day 0 of AZD1222 vaccination. The sequence derives from an adult in good health. The chain combines TRBV11-3 with TRBJ2-1, with 8 positions matching TRBD2. CDR3 in DNA: TGTGCCAGCAGCTTAACTAGCGGAACCGCCAATGAGCAGTTCTTC. This encodes CASSLTSGTANEQFF.